One and the same sample provided the 25 T cell receptor beta chains below, sequenced in a study of radiation and T cells in renal cell carcinoma. Measured with immunoSEQ multiplex PCR; TCRdb has only the in-frame clones, and not every one. Of 160,000 or so clones listed, 87% are singletons. Described time point: blood 2 weeks post-SBRT. The treatment: 15 Gy SBRT to primary tumor, nephrectomy 4 weeks later. The sample here was blood, taken from a patient whose treatment included radiotherapy and nephrectomy. These receptor sequences come from a woman aged 45-65 years with renal cell carcinoma.

The chain has TRBV4-1 and TRBJ2-5, with TRBD2 matching 11 bases. This CDR3 comprises 15 residues. In germline, CDR1 is MGHRA, CDR2 YSYEKL. The junction had 6 bases not matched to a gene; V was cut back by 5 bases and J by 4 bases. The chain's CDR3 is CASSLAGGPGETQYF. The CDR3 nucleotides read TGCGCCAGCAGCTTAGCGGGGGGGCCTGGAGAGACCCAGTACTTC.

The gene calls are TRBV9 and TRBJ2-3, with 15 nucleotides matching TRBD2. CDR1 and CDR2 from the germline V gene are SGDLS and YYNGEE. After removal of 3 bases from V and 5 bases from J, the junction contained 4 bases not matched to a gene. This CDR3 region has 16 residues. The CDR3 DNA reads TGTGCCAGCAGCGCCGGGACTAGCGGGGGGATAGATACGCAGTATTTT. Protein sequence: CASSAGTSGGIDTQYF.

The chain joins TRBV6-5 to TRBJ1-2; D call uncertain. Deletions cut 6 bases from V and 8 bases from J, with 16 bases between. The germline V gene encodes CDR1 MNHEY and CDR2 SVGAGI. The length of the CDR3 is 13 residues. The CDR3 bases are TGTGCCAGCAGCCCACCTTCGGGCCGCGGCTACACCTTC. Translation: CASSPPSGRGYTF.

V usage is TRBV19 and J usage is TRBJ1-4; weak D call: TRBD1 (6 bases). Germline V CDR1 and CDR2: LNHDA, SQIVND (reference sequence). The V end lost 3 bases, the J end lost 8 bases, and 10 bases lay between the germline ends. This CDR3 spans 13 amino acids. This CDR3 is CASSINREEKLFF. DNA for the CDR3: TGTGCCAGTAGTATCAACAGGGAGGAAAAACTGTTTTTT.

V usage is TRBV9 and J usage is TRBJ1-1; tentative D call: TRBD1 (5 bases). Germline CDR1 is SGDLS and CDR2 is YYNGEE. With 4 bases removed from V and 3 bases from J, the gap between germline ends came to 16 bases. This CDR3 contains 15 residues. The DNA for the CDR3 is TGTGCCAGCAGCTTCCTTCAGGGTGGGGACACTGAAGCTTTCTTT. As protein: CASSFLQGGDTEAFF.

The chain uses TRBV29-1 and TRBJ1-5; D is ambiguous. The CDR3 has 13 residues. The V gene lost 4 bases and the J gene lost 1 base, with 8 bases spanning the gap. The germline V gene has CDR1 SQVTM and CDR2 ANQGSEA. CDR3 in amino acids: CSVALDSNQPQHF. In nucleotides, the CDR3 is TGCAGCGTTGCCTTGGACAGCAATCAGCCCCAGCATTTT.

This clone was picked up one time. The rearrangement uses TRBV11-2 and TRBJ2-5; D might be TRBD1 (6 bases). The V end lost 1 base, the J end lost 0 bases, and 12 bases lay between the germline ends. CDR3 length equals 16 residues. Germline-derived CDR1 and CDR2 are SGHAT and FQNNGV. CDR3 residues: CASSLGAGANQETQYF. The CDR3 bases are TGTGCCAGCAGCTTAGGGGCAGGGGCGAACCAAGAGACCCAGTACTTC. The full variable domain, rest sourced from reference TRBV11-2 and TRBJ2-5, is EAGVAQSPRYKIIEKRQSVAFWCNPISGHATLYWYQQILGQGPKLLIQFQNNGVVDDSQLPKDRFSAERLKGVDSTLKIQPAKLEDSAVYLCASSLGAGANQETQYFGPGTRLLVL.

The gene calls are TRBV11-1 and TRBJ2-7, with a weak D call TRBD1 (6 bases). The CDR3 extends over 13 amino acids. Germline V gives CDR1 SGHAT, CDR2 FQDESV (reference sequence). The V gene lost 7 bases and the J gene lost 3 bases, with 13 bases spanning the gap. CDR3 protein: CASTQGLNYEQYF. CDR3 nucleotides: TGTGCCAGCACACAGGGCCTGAACTACGAGCAGTACTTC.

The chain recombines TRBV7-9 with TRBJ2-7; possible D gene TRBD2, 6 bases. This CDR3 contains 15 residues. The germline gives CDR1 SEHNR, CDR2 FQNEAQ (reference sequence). V was clipped by 6 bases and J by 3 bases, with 18 bases between them. CDR3 sequence (DNA): TGTGCCAGCAGTCCTTTATGGGGGGATTACTACGAGCAGTACTTC. Residues: CASSPLWGDYYEQYF.

The CDR3 nucleotides read TGTGCCTGGGCCCGAGGGGTCGGCACCATATATTTT. This encodes CAWARGVGTIYF. The V call is TRBV30, the J call TRBJ1-3, with D possibly matching TRBD1 (5 bases). Germline V lookup: CDR1 GTSNPN, CDR2 SVGIG (reference sequence). V was trimmed by 5 bases and J by 9 bases, leaving 14 bases between them. The CDR3 contains 12 residues.

This sequence joins TRBV7-2 and TRBJ2-3; D might be TRBD2 (5 bases). CDR1 and CDR2 (germline): SGHTA, FQGNSA. Trimming stripped 4 bases from V and 0 bases from J, with 11 bases between. The CDR3 contains 15 residues. In DNA form, the CDR3 reads TGTGCCAGCAGCTCGGGCCCTAGCAGCACAGATACGCAGTATTTT. It encodes CASSSGPSSTDTQYF.

V gene TRBV5-1 combines with J gene TRBJ1-3; TRBD1 matches 9 bases. The trim removed 7 bases at V and 3 bases at J, leaving 14 bases unmatched. The CDR3 has 17 amino acids. Germline values: CDR1 SGHRS, CDR2 YFSETQ. The CDR3 nucleotides read TGCGCCAGCGCTCGCATTACAGGGGGCGCTTTTGGAAACACCATATATTTT. Protein: CASARITGGAFGNTIYF.

Only one count was recorded for this clone. The CDR3 DNA is TGCGCCAGCAGCTTGGGGGACAGGGACACAGATACGCAGTATTTT. Its protein product is CASSLGDRDTDTQYF. The chain recombines TRBV5-1 with TRBJ2-3, with TRBD1 matching 9 bases. J gave up 2 bases and V 0 bases, and 1 base lay outside the gene matches. Germline lookup yields CDR1 SGHRS and CDR2 YFSETQ. The CDR3 extends over 15 amino acids.

The sample holds a few counts of this clone. This rearrangement joins TRBV6-6 to TRBJ1-1; D is ambiguous. V was clipped by 6 bases and J by 1 base, with 12 bases between them. The CDR3 is made up of 14 amino acids. The germline gives CDR1 MNHNY, CDR2 SVGAGI (reference sequence). CDR3 sequence (DNA): TGTGCCAGCAGCTCCGGTGGTTGGAACACTGAAGCTTTCTTT. It is translated as CASSSGGWNTEAFF.

The V gene is TRBV29-1, the J gene TRBJ2-1; 9 bases map to TRBD1. With V trimmed by 6 bases and J by 2 bases, 5 bases remained unmatched. The CDR3 has 14 amino acids. In germline, CDR1 is SQVTM, CDR2 ANQGSEA. In DNA, the CDR3 is TGCAGCGTCGGGGACAGGGTGACCTACAATGAGCAGTTCTTC. This encodes CSVGDRVTYNEQFF.

V usage is TRBV7-2 and J usage is TRBJ1-5, with 8 nucleotides matching TRBD1. The V gene's germline CDR1 is SGHTA and CDR2 FQGNSA. The CDR3 runs to 15 residues. The junction had 7 bases not matched to a gene; V was cut back by 5 bases and J by 4 bases. In DNA form, the CDR3 reads TGTGCCAGCAGCAACCAGGGGGCGCGGAATCAGCCCCAGCATTTT. It yields the protein CASSNQGARNQPQHF.

The chain combines TRBV11-1 with TRBJ2-5; maybe TRBD2 (6 bases). CDR3 size: 15 residues. CDR1 and CDR2 from the germline V gene are SGHAT and FQDESV (reference sequence). V lost 5 bases to trimming and J lost 8 bases, with 21 bases between them. CDR3 protein: CASSTGTPQGGTQYF. The CDR3 coding sequence is TGTGCCAGCAGCACCGGGACTCCCCAGGGAGGAACCCAGTACTTC.

V is TRBV5-4 and J is TRBJ1-3; TRBD1 might be the D (6 bases). Germline V gene data show CDR1 as SGHNT and CDR2 as YYREEE (reference sequence). The CDR3 consists of 14 residues. Trimming took off 4 bases at V and 7 bases at J, with 15 bases between the two ends. The CDR3 protein is CASSRMGGSNTIYF. CDR3 in DNA: TGTGCCAGCAGCCGTATGGGGGGCTCGAACACCATATATTTT.

The chain couples TRBV7-2 to TRBJ2-2; TRBD1 matches at 10 bases. After removal of 10 bases from V and 5 bases from J, the junction contained 10 bases not matched to a gene. The CDR3 has 15 amino acids. From germline, CDR1 is SGHTA and CDR2 FQGNSA. The CDR3 protein is CANERQGARTGELFF. The CDR3 bases are TGTGCCAACGAGAGACAGGGGGCGAGGACCGGGGAGCTGTTTTTT.

In this sample, this clone turned up once. The V and J genes are TRBV6-5 and TRBJ1-2; D is ambiguous. Germline V CDR1 and CDR2: MNHEY, SVGAGI. The CDR3 extends over 15 amino acids. V lost 0 bases, J lost 4 bases, and 12 bases lay in between. CDR3 protein: CASSYSREGGYGYTF. The CDR3, as DNA: TGTGCCAGCAGTTACTCGAGAGAGGGAGGCTATGGCTACACCTTC.

This chain links TRBV4-3 with TRBJ2-7; 10 bases map to TRBD1. V lost 0 bases, J lost 6 bases, and 11 bases stayed unmatched. Germline lookup yields CDR1 LGHNA and CDR2 YSLEER. This CDR3 region has 17 residues. The CDR3 DNA reads as TGCGCCAGCAGCCAAGATCACTTGGACAGGGGGGCTCTCGAGCAGTACTTC. The encoded protein is CASSQDHLDRGALEQYF.

V and J are TRBV4-3 and TRBJ1-3; D is ambiguous. Looked up from germline, CDR1 is LGHNA and CDR2 is YSLEER. This CDR3 region has 16 residues. Trimming cost V 0 bases and J 0 bases, with 9 bases left between them. CDR3 nucleotide sequence: TGCGCCAGCAGCCAAGATCTGCAGTACTCTGGAAACACCATATATTTT. As protein: CASSQDLQYSGNTIYF.

CDR3 DNA sequence: TGCAGCGTCTCTCGGACTAGCGGGGGGTCATACAATGAGCAGTTCTTC. Encoded protein: CSVSRTSGGSYNEQFF. The rearrangement uses TRBV29-1 and TRBJ2-1; 14 positions match TRBD2. The length of the CDR3 is 16 residues. Trimming at V came to 6 bases and at J to 4 bases, leaving 8 bases not matched to a gene. The V gene's germline CDR1 is SQVTM and CDR2 ANQGSEA.

The chain couples TRBV5-1 to TRBJ2-1, with 8 bases fitting TRBD1. This CDR3 spans 15 amino acids. Germline assignment: CDR1 SGHRS and CDR2 YFSETQ. With V trimmed by 5 bases and J by 3 bases, 7 bases remained unmatched. The CDR3 DNA reads TGCGCCAGCAGTCAAGACAGGGGAGTCTACAATGAGCAGTTCTTC. Translating it yields CASSQDRGVYNEQFF.

The J gene is TRBJ1-1, the V gene TRBV6-6; 7 nucleotides match TRBD1. V gave up 2 bases and J gave up 4 bases; unmatched junction bases: 10. Germline V gene sequence: CDR1 MNHNY, CDR2 SVGAGI (reference sequence). This CDR3 spans 16 amino acids. The CDR3 is CASSYPLTGLGTEAFF. The CDR3 bases are TGTGCCAGCAGTTACCCGTTGACAGGGCTAGGCACTGAAGCTTTCTTT.